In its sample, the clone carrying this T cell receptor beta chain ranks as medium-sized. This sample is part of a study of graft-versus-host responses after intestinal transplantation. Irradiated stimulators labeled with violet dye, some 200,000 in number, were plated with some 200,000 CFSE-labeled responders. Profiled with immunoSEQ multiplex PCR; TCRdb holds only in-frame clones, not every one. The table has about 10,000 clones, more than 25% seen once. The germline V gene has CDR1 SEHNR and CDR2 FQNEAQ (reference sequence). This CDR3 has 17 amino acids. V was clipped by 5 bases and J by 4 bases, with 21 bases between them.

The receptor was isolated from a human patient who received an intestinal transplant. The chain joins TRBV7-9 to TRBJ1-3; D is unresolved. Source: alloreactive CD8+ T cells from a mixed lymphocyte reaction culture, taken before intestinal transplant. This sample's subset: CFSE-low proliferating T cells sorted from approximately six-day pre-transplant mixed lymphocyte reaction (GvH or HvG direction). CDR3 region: CASSLGHAGEDGNTIYF. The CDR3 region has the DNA TGTGCCAGCAGCCTAGGTCACGCCGGGGAGGACGGAAACACCATATATTTT.